The clone carrying this TCR beta chain was detected only once. The target antigen is unknown. The data were taken from a study of graft-versus-host responses after intestinal transplantation. Background on the study: Uniformly, recipients were administered anti-thymocyte globulin induction with subsequent tacrolimus and steroids for around 3 years.

Profiling relied on immunoSEQ multiplex PCR, and the TCRdb table lists in-frame clones only, not all of them. The sample includes some 120,000 clones, approximately 93% of them seen just once. Study outcomes and limitations: Recipient marrow contained GvH clones, some of which appeared first in ileum or blood.

This TCR derives from a human donor who was the organ donor for an intestinal transplant. The sample was unstimulated CD8+ T cells sorted from spleen or lymph node cells, taken before transplant.

CDR3 region: CASSPVIQGARTEAFF. CDR3 coding DNA: TGTGCCAGCTCACCCGTTATACAGGGGGCCCGGACTGAAGCTTTCTTT. The chain combines TRBV18 with TRBJ1-1; 9 nucleotides line up with TRBD1. The germline V gene has CDR1 KGHSH and CDR2 LQKENI. V shed 3 bases, J shed 5 bases, and the junction held 10 bases outside the gene matches. The CDR3 covers 16 residues.